A selection of T cell receptor beta chains follows, all from one sample in a study of PD-1 blockade in classical Hodgkin lymphoma. Sequencing was performed with immunoSEQ multiplex PCR; in TCRdb, only in-frame clones are kept and a portion is missing. The sample includes more than 35,000 clones, roughly 88% seen only once; the top ten take approximately 7.6%. The source was peripheral blood mononuclear cells (PBMCs), collected before the second cycle of nivolumab. The receptors come from a human donor with classical Hodgkin lymphoma. CDR3s include the opening cysteine and the closing phenylalanine or tryptophan. The D gene is left open where the match is weak.

TRBJ2-3	TRBV4-1	-	TGCGCCAGTGCTAGCACAGATACGCAGTATTTT	CASASTDTQYF
TRBJ1-4	TRBV7-3	TRBD1	TGTGCCAGCAGCTTAGGGACAGCCGAAAAACTGTTTTTT	CASSLGTAEKLFF
TRBJ2-2	TRBV4-2	TRBD2	TGTGCCAGCAGCCAAGCTAGCGGGAGGGCGCACACCGGGGAGCTGTTTTTT	CASSQASGRAHTGELFF
TRBJ1-1	TRBV5-6	-	TGTGCCAGCAGCTTGGTGACCGGGCGGTACGCTTTCTTT	CASSLVTGRYAFF
TRBJ1-2	TRBV7-6	TRBD1	TGTGCCAGCAGCTCATGGCAGGGGGCTTCTGGCTACACCTTC	CASSSWQGASGYTF
TRBJ2-6	TRBV19	-	TGTGCCAGTAGTATAGATCCTAACGTTGGTACCCTCTCTGGGGCCAACGTCCTGACTTTC	CASSIDPNVGTLSGANVLTF
TRBJ2-5	TRBV30	TRBD2	TGTGCCTGGAAGCCTCTCCTAGCGGCCCAAGAGACCCAGTACTTC	CAWKPLLAAQETQYF
TRBJ2-7	TRBV28	-	TGTGCCACCGGACAAGTCTTCTTCTACGAGCAGTACTTC	CATGQVFFYEQYF
TRBJ1-4	TRBV6-6	-	TGTGCCGCCACAACCCAGACAACTAATGAAAAACTGTTTTTT	CAATTQTTNEKLFF
TRBJ2-2	TRBV27	-	TGTGCCAGCAGTTACCCCTCCGGCACCGGGGAGCTGTTTTTT	CASSYPSGTGELFF
TRBJ1-1	TRBV11-3	-	TGTGCCAGCAGCTTCAGTGCGGCTGGAACTGAAGCTTTCTTT	CASSFSAAGTEAFF
TRBJ2-7	TRBV18	TRBD1	TGTGCCAGCTCAGGGAGACAGGGCAGCTCCTACGAGCAGTACTTC	CASSGRQGSSYEQYF
TRBJ2-7	TRBV4-2	TRBD1	TGTGCCAGCAGCCAAGTTGACAGGGACTACGAGCAGTACTTC	CASSQVDRDYEQYF
TRBJ2-1	TRBV11-2	-	TGTGCCAGCAGCTCCGGGACTTTCCTCGTGGATGAGCAGTTCTTC	CASSSGTFLVDEQFF
TRBJ1-5	TRBV10-3	-	TGTGCCATCAGTTTGGACAGCGGCAATCAGCCCCAGCATTTT	CAISLDSGNQPQHF
TRBJ2-3	TRBV5-1	TRBD2	TGCGCCAGCAGCCGTCTAGCGGGCACAGATACGCAGTATTTT	CASSRLAGTDTQYF